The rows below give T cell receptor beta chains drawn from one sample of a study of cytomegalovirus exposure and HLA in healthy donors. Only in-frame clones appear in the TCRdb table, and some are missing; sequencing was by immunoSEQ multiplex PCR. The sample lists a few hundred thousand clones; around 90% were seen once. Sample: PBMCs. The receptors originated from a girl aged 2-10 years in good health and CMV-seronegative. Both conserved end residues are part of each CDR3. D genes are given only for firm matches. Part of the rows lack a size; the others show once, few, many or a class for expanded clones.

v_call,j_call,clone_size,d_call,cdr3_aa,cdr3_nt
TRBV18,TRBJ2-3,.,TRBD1,CASSPGTGRTDTQYF,TGTGCCAGCTCACCCGGGACAGGTCGCACAGATACGCAGTATTTT
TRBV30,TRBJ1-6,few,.,CAWSGTNTPLHF,TGTGCCTGGAGTGGGACTAACACACCCCTCCACTTT
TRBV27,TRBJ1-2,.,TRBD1,CASSFISGGNGYTF,TGTGCCAGCAGTTTCATATCAGGGGGCAATGGCTACACCTTC
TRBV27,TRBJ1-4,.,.,CASSTSFPGNEKLFF,TGTGCCAGCAGTACCTCGTTCCCGGGAAATGAAAAACTGTTTTTT
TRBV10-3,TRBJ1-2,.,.,CAIRGGGTILYGYTF,TGTGCCATCAGGGGTGGGGGGACCATTCTCTATGGCTACACCTTC
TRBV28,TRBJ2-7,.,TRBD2,CASSTTGGSSYEQYF,TGTGCCAGCAGCACCACGGGAGGGAGCTCCTACGAGCAGTACTTC
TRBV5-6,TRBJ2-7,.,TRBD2,CASSWTSGRAIYEQYF,TGTGCCAGCAGCTGGACTAGCGGGAGGGCCATCTACGAGCAGTACTTC
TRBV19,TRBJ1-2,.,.,CASSNNKMRESGYGYTF,TGTGCCAGTAGCAACAACAAAATGAGGGAGTCTGGGTATGGCTACACCTTC
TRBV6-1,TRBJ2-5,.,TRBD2,CASSGELKLAGVPETQYF,TGTGCCAGCAGTGGCGAGCTAAAGCTAGCGGGGGTTCCAGAGACCCAGTACTTC
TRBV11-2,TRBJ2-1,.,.,CASSSRPRQVNNEQFF,TGTGCCAGCAGCTCCCGCCCCCGACAGGTCAACAATGAGCAGTTCTTC
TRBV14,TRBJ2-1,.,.,CASSQAFLSLAHPGEQFF,TGTGCCAGCAGTCAGGCTTTCCTTTCCCTAGCGCACCCCGGTGAGCAGTTCTTC
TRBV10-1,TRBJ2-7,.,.,CASSEPLDEQYF,TGCGCCAGCAGTGAGCCACTAGACGAGCAGTACTTC
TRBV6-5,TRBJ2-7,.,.,CASSQTAYEQYF,TGTGCCAGCAGTCAGACAGCCTACGAGCAGTACTTC
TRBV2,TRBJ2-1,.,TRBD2,CASRGLAGATRGEQFF,TGTGCCAGCCGGGGACTAGCGGGGGCCACCAGGGGTGAGCAGTTCTTC
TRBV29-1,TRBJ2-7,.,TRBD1,CSVGQGVGEQYF,TGCAGCGTTGGACAGGGGGTAGGAGAGCAGTACTTC
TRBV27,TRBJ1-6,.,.,CASSLSGSYNSPLHF,TGTGCCAGCAGTTTATCTGGCAGTTATAATTCTCCCCTCCACTTT
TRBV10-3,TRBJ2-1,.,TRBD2,CAITAFERGVYNEQFF,TGTGCCATCACCGCTTTTGAGCGGGGGGTCTACAATGAGCAGTTCTTC
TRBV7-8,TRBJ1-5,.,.,CASSQTRQGNQPQHF,TGTGCCAGCAGCCAGACCAGACAGGGCAATCAGCCCCAGCATTTT
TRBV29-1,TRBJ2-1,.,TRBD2,CSTSGGEYNEQFF,TGCAGCACCAGCGGGGGAGAATACAATGAGCAGTTCTTC
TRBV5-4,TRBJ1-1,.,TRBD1,CASSLVDRVETEAFF,TGTGCCAGCAGCTTGGTCGACAGGGTTGAGACTGAAGCTTTCTTT
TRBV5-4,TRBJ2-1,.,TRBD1,CASSGTGVVYEQFF,TGTGCCAGCTCCGGGACAGGGGTGGTCTATGAGCAGTTCTTC
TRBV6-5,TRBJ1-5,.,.,CASSYSGVANQPQHF,TGTGCCAGCAGTTACTCGGGAGTTGCAAATCAGCCCCAGCATTTT
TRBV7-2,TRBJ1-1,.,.,CASSPAGGVNTEAFF,TGTGCCAGCAGCCCAGCCGGCGGAGTGAACACTGAAGCTTTCTTT
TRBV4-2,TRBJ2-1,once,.,CASSQEALASSYNEQFF,TGTGCCAGCAGCCAAGAGGCACTAGCCAGCTCCTACAATGAGCAGTTCTTC
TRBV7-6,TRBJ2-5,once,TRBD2,CASSLTTSGRGETQYF,TGTGCCAGCAGCTTAACGACTAGCGGGAGAGGAGAGACCCAGTACTTC
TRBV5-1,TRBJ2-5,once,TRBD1,CASSWDRGETQYF,TGCGCCAGCAGCTGGGACAGGGGGGAGACCCAGTACTTC
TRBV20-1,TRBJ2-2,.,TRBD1,CSAKDRFELFF,TGCAGTGCTAAGGACAGGTTCGAGCTGTTTTTT
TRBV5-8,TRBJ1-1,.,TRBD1,CASSLANPRGRDTEAFF,TGTGCCAGCAGCTTGGCCAACCCCAGGGGGCGCGACACTGAAGCTTTCTTT
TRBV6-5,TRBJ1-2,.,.,CASSERRAGGYTF,TGTGCCAGCAGTGAACGGAGGGCGGGCGGCTACACCTTC
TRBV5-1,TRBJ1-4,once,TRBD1,CASSLAKTGGNEKLFF,TGCGCCAGCAGCTTGGCCAAAACAGGGGGGAATGAAAAACTGTTTTTT
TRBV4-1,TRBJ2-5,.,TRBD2,CASSQPPGLAGGGGQYF,TGCGCCAGCAGCCAACCACCGGGACTAGCGGGAGGGGGGGGCCAGTACTTC
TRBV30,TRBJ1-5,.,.,CAWSWGVGNQPQHF,TGTGCCTGGAGTTGGGGAGTTGGCAATCAGCCCCAGCATTTT
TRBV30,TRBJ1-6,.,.,CAWSSPGSPLHF,TGTGCCTGGAGTTCCCCGGGGTCACCCCTCCACTTT
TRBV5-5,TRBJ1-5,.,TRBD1,CASSLDRGNSNQPQHF,TGTGCCAGCAGCCTGGACAGGGGCAATAGCAATCAGCCCCAGCATTTT
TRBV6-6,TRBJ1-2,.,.,CASSYYGTGYGYTF,TGTGCCAGCAGTTACTATGGAACAGGGTATGGCTACACCTTC
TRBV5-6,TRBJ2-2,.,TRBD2,CASSDLAGEDGELFF,TGTGCCAGCAGCGACCTAGCGGGAGAGGACGGGGAGCTGTTTTTT
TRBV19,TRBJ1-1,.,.,CASSIEEVNTEAFF,TGTGCCAGTAGTATAGAGGAGGTGAACACTGAAGCTTTCTTT
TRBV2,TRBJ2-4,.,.,CASSGNSNTGKSWF,TGTGCCAGCAGCGGAAATAGTAACACCGGGAAATCGTGGTTC
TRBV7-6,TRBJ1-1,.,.,CASSLGTVNEAFF,TGTGCCAGCAGCTTAGGGACAGTCAATGAAGCTTTCTTT
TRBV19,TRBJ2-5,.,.,CASRAPGKTQYF,TGTGCCTCCAGAGCCCCCGGGAAGACCCAGTACTTC
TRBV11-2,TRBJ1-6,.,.,CASSSGGGSPLHF,TGTGCCAGCAGCTCTGGCGGGGGTTCACCCCTCCACTTT
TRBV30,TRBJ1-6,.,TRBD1,CAWSPGGNSYNSPLHF,TGTGCCTGGAGTCCAGGGGGGAACTCCTATAATTCACCCCTCCACTTT